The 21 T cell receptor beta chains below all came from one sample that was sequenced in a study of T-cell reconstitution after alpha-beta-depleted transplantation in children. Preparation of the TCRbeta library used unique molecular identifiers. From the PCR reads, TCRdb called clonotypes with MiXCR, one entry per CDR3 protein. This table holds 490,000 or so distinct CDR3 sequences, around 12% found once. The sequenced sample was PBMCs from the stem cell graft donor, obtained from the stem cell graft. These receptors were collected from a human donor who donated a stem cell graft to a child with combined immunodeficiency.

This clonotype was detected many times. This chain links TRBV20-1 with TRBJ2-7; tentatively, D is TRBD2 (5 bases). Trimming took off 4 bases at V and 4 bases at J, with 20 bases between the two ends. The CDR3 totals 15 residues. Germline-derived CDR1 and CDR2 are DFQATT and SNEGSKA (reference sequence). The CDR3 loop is CSATAADRGIYEQYF. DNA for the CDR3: TGCAGTGCTACTGCCGCGGACCGGGGAATTTACGAGCAGTACTTC.

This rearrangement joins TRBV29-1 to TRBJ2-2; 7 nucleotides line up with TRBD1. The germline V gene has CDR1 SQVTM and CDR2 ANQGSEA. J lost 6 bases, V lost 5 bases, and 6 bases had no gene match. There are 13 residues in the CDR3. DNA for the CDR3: TGCAGCGTTTCAGGGGGAACTGCCGGGGAGCTGTTTTTT. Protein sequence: CSVSGGTAGELFF.

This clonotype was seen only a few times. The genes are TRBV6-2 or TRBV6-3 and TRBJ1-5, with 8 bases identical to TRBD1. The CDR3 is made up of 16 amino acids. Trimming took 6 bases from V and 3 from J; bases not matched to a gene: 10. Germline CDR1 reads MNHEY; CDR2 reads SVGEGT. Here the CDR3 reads CASRGDGRGLNQPQHF. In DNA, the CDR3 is TGTGCCAGCAGAGGGGACGGCAGGGGGCTCAATCAGCCCCAGCATTTT.

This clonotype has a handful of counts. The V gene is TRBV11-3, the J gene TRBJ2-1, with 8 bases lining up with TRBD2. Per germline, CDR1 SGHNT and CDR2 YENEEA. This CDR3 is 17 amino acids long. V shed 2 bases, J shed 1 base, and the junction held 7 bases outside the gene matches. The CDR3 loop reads CASSLSGSISSYNEQFF. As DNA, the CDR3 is TGTGCCAGCAGCTTAAGCGGGAGTATTTCGTCCTACAATGAGCAGTTCTTC.

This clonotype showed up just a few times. The CDR3 region has the DNA TGTGCCACCTTACAGGGGCTTGGAAACACCATATATTTT. Protein product: CATLQGLGNTIYF. This chain links TRBV6-6 with TRBJ1-3; 7 bases align to TRBD1. Losses at the gene ends were 10 bases for V and 3 bases for J; bases not matched to a gene: 6. The CDR3 runs 13 residues. Germline values: CDR1 MNHNY, CDR2 SVGAGI (reference sequence).

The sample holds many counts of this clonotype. Here the CDR3 reads CASSLGARTDTQYF. Here the CDR3 DNA reads TGTGCCAGCAGTTTAGGTGCCCGCACAGATACGCAGTATTTT. This chain joins TRBV12-3 or TRBV12-4 and TRBJ2-3; D is ambiguous. Trimming cost V 1 base and J 1 base, with 6 bases left between them. The CDR3 has 14 residues.

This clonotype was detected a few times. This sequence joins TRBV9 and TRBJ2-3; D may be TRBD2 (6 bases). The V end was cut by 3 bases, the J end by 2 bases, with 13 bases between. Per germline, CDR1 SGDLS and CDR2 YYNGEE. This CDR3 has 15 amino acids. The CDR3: CASSARAGFTDTQYF. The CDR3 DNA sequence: TGTGCCAGCAGCGCTAGGGCGGGATTCACAGATACGCAGTATTTT.

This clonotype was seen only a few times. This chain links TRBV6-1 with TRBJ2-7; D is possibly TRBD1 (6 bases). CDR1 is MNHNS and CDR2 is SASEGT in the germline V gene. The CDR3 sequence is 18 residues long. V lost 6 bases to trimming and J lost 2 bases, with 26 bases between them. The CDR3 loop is CASSPTWTASEGPYEQYF. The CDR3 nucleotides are TGTGCCAGCAGCCCTACTTGGACAGCTAGTGAAGGCCCCTACGAGCAGTACTTC.

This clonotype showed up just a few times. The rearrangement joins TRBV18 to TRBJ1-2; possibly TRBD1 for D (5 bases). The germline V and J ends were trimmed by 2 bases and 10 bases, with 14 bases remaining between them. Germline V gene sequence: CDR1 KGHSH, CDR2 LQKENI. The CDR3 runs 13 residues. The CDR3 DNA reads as TGTGCCAGCTCACCAACCCAGGGAGTCGACTACACCTTC. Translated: CASSPTQGVDYTF.

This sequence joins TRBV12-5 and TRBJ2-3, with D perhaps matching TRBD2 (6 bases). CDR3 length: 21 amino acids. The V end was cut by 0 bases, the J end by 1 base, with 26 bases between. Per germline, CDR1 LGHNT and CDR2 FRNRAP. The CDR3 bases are TGTGCTAGTGGTTTGGTACGTCGAGGAGGGGTCCCGAGTAGGCGCACAGATACGCAGTATTTT. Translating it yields CASGLVRRGGVPSRRTDTQYF.

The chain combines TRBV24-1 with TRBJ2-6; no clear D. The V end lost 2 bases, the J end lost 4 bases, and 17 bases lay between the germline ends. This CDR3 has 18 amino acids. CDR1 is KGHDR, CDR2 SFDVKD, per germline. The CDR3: CATSDSYGVPNGANVLTF. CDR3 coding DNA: TGTGCCACCAGTGATTCCTATGGGGTCCCCAACGGGGCCAACGTCCTGACTTTC.

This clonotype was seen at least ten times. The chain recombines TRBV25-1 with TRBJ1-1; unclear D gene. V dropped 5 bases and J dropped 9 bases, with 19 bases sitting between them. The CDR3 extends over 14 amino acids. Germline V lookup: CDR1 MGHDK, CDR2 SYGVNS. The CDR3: CASSPRVGQAKAFF. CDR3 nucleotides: TGTGCCAGCAGTCCCCGCGTAGGGCAAGCCAAAGCTTTCTTT.

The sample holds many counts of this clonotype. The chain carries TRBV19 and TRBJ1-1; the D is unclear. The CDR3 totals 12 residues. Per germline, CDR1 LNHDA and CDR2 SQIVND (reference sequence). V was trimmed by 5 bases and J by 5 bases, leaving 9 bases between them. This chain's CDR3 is CASSSLRTEAFF. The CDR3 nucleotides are TGTGCCAGTAGTTCCCTGAGGACTGAAGCTTTCTTT.

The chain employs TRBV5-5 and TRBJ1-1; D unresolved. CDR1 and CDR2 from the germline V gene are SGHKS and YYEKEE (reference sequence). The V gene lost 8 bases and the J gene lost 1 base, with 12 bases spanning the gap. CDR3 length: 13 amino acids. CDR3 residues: CARGPGPNTEAFF. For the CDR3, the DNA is TGTGCCAGGGGCCCTGGACCGAACACTGAAGCTTTCTTT.

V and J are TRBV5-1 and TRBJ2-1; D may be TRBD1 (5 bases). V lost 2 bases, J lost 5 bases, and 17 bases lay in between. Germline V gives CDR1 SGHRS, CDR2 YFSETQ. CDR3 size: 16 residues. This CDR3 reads CASSLRGTYTHNEQFF. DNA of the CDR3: TGCGCCAGCAGCTTAAGGGGCACTTACACTCACAATGAGCAGTTCTTC. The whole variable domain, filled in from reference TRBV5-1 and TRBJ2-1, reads KAGVTQTPRYLIKTRGQQVTLSCSPISGHRSVSWYQQTPGQGLQFLFEYFSETQRNKGNFPGRFSGRQFSNSRSEMNVSTLELGDSALYLCASSLRGTYTHNEQFFGPGTRLTVL.

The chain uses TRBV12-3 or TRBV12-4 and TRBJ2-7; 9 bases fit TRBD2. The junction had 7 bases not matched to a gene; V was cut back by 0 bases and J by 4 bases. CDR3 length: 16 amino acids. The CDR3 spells CASSLAPGLARYEQYF. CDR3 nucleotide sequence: TGTGCCAGCAGTTTAGCGCCGGGACTAGCCAGATACGAGCAGTACTTC.

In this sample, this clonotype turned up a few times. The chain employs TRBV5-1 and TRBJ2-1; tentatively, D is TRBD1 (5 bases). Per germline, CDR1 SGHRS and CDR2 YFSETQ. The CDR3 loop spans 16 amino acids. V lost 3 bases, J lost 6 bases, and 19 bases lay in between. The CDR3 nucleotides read TGCGCCAGCAGCTCTCGAAGGGGCAGGTTCGGCAATGAGCAGTTCTTC. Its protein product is CASSSRRGRFGNEQFF.

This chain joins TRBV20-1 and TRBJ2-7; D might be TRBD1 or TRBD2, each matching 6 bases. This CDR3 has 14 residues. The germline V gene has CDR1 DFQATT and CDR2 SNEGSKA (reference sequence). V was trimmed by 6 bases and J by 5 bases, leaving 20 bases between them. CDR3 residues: CSALLGGTPNEQYF. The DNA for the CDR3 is TGCAGTGCCTTGTTAGGGGGGACCCCCAACGAGCAGTACTTC.

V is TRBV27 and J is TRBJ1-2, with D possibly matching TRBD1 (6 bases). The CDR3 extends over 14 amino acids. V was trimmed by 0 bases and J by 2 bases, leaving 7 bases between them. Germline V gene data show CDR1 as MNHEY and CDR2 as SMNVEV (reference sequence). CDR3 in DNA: TGTGCCAGCAGTTTATCGAGGGGGAACTATGGCTACACCTTC. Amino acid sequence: CASSLSRGNYGYTF.

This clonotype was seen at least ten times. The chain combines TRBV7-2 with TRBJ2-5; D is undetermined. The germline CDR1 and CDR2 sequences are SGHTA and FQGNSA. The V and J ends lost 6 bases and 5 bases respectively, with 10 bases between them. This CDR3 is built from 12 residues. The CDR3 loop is CASSTTGETQYF. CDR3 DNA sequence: TGTGCCAGCAGTACCACCGGGGAGACCCAGTACTTC.

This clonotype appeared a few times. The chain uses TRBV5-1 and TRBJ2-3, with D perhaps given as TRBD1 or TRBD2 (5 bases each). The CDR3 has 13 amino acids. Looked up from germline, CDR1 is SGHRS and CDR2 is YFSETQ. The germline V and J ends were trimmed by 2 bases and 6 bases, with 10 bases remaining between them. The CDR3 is CASSFDWGDTQYF. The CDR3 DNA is TGCGCCAGCAGCTTCGATTGGGGGGATACGCAGTATTTT.